This TCR beta chain was captured in a study of Ad26.COV2.S vaccination and SARS-CoV-2 variants. For the study at large: COV1001, an Ad26.COV2.S trial, supplied this vaccine-arm donor. Ad26.COV2.S shots went into the muscle once or twice, 56 days apart. Findings and limits, study-wide: Reportedly, spike-specific CD8+ and CD4+ T cell responses achieved substantial breadth once vaccination had taken place. Placebo recipients had lower spike-specific TCR breadth than vaccine recipients.

In the case of this clone: No antigen is known for it.

Clones were read by immunoSEQ multiplex PCR, and TCRdb kept only the in-frame ones, dropping some. The data contain fewer than 400,000 clones, about 86% of them singletons. From germline, CDR1 is MNHEY and CDR2 SMNVEV (reference sequence). The CDR3 loop spans 15 amino acids. The germline V and J ends were trimmed by 6 bases and 7 bases, with 18 bases remaining between them. This sample's treatment: some 20 received Ad26.COV2.S at low or high dose, single or two shots; about 5 received placebo; per-sample allocation not given. Material that was analyzed had been drawn on day 63 after the first vaccine or placebo injection.

The sequence was collected from a person between 18 and 65 years old who received the Ad26.COV2.S COVID-19 vaccine or a placebo. J is TRBJ1-4 and V is TRBV27, with a tentative D call TRBD1 (6 bases). The specimen was peripheral blood, collected in a trial of Ad26.COV2.S vaccine versus placebo. The CDR3 nucleotides are TGTGCCAGCAGAATTACAGGGACCGAGACTGAAAAACTGTTTTTT. It encodes CASRITGTETEKLFF.